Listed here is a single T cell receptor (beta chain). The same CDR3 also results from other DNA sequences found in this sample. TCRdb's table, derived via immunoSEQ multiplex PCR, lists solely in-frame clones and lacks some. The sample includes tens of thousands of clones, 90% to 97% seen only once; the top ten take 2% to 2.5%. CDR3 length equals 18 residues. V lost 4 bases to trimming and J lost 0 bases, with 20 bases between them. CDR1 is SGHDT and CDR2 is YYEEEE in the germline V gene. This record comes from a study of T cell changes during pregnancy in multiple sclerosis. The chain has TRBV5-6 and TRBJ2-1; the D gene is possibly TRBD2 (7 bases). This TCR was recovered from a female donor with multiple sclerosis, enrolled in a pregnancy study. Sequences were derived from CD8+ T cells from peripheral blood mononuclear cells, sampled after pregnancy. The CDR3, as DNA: TGTGCCAGCAGCCAGACCCTGGGGGGCGGGAGCTCCTACAATGAGCAGTTCTTC. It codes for CASSQTLGGGSSYNEQFF.